Listed here are 17 T cell receptor beta chains from one sample, sequenced in a study of blood T cell repertoires in COVID-19. Generated by immunoSEQ multiplex PCR, the TCRdb table keeps only in-frame clones and is missing some. The sample consists of around 200,000 clones, 70% to 90% of them appearing once. Sequencing was performed on peripheral blood. The receptors originated from a man aged 25-45 years with acute or convalescent COVID-19.

The J gene is TRBJ2-1, the V gene TRBV5-1; 9 positions match TRBD1. V lost 4 bases and J lost 9; bases outside the gene matches: 5. The CDR3 length is 13 residues. Per germline, CDR1 SGHRS and CDR2 YFSETQ. The CDR3 bases are TGCGCCAGCAGCACTGACAGGGGGGGTGAGCAGTTCTTC. Residues: CASSTDRGGEQFF.

The chain joins TRBV2 to TRBJ1-5, with 7 bases that match TRBD1. Per the germline V gene, CDR1 is SNHLY and CDR2 is FYNNEI. The V and J ends lost 4 bases and 5 bases, in that order; junction bases with no gene match: 8. There are 15 residues in the CDR3. The chain's CDR3 is CASSAPRDSDQPQHF. The CDR3 DNA reads as TGTGCCAGCAGTGCCCCCAGGGACAGCGATCAGCCCCAGCATTTT.

V is TRBV11-2 and J is TRBJ1-1; 8 bases match TRBD1. The CDR3 length is 16 residues. The germline V gene has CDR1 SGHAT and CDR2 FQNNGV. The junction had 6 bases not matched to a gene; V was cut back by 0 bases and J by 3 bases. The CDR3 loop is CASSLDLGQVHTEAFF. DNA of the CDR3: TGTGCCAGCAGCTTAGATCTGGGACAGGTCCACACTGAAGCTTTCTTT.

V gene TRBV5-5 combines with J gene TRBJ2-7; 9 positions match TRBD1. Germline trimming cut 4 bases from V and 4 bases from J; bases unmatched to any gene: 12. There are 16 residues in the CDR3. Per the germline V gene, CDR1 is SGHKS and CDR2 is YYEKEE (reference sequence). This CDR3 reads CASSASWDREKYEQYF. CDR3 DNA sequence: TGTGCCAGCAGCGCTTCTTGGGACAGGGAAAAATACGAGCAGTACTTC. Drawing the rest from reference TRBV5-5 and TRBJ2-7, the complete variable domain is DAGVTQSPTHLIKTRGQQVTLRCSPISGHKSVSWYQQVLGQGPQFIFQYYEKEERGRGNFPDRFSARQFPNYSSELNVNALLLGDSALYLCASSASWDREKYEQYFGPGTRLTVT.

The chain recombines TRBV29-1 with TRBJ2-5; 13 bases line up with TRBD2. This CDR3 spans 16 amino acids. The J segment lost 5 bases and the V segment lost 3 bases, leaving 9 bases of the junction unmatched. Germline assignment: CDR1 SQVTM and CDR2 ANQGSEA. The CDR3 spells CSVDERTSGRDETQYF. The CDR3, as DNA: TGCAGCGTTGATGAGCGGACTAGCGGGAGAGATGAGACCCAGTACTTC.

This sequence joins TRBV2 and TRBJ1-5; 7 positions match TRBD1. The CDR3 totals 14 residues. The germline CDR1 and CDR2 sequences are SNHLY and FYNNEI. J was trimmed by 9 bases and V by 1 base; bases with no gene match: 6. CDR3 DNA: TGTGCCAGCAGTGAAGGACAGGGTGTACGGCCCCAGCATTTT. This gives the protein CASSEGQGVRPQHF.

J is TRBJ1-5 and V is TRBV27; 7 bases match TRBD1. With 8 bases clipped from V and 7 bases from J, the junction kept 8 bases outside the gene matches. There are 13 residues in the CDR3. Per germline, CDR1 MNHEY and CDR2 SMNVEV (reference sequence). The CDR3 is CASGTGARQPQHF. In DNA, the CDR3 is TGTGCCAGCGGTACAGGGGCTCGGCAGCCCCAGCATTTT.

This rearrangement joins TRBV19 to TRBJ2-7; 7 bases align to TRBD1. The V and J ends lost 3 bases and 5 bases, in that order; junction bases with no gene match: 13. This CDR3 spans 16 amino acids. Germline V gene data show CDR1 as LNHDA and CDR2 as SQIVND (reference sequence). This chain's CDR3 is CASSILPLTGPHEQYF. The DNA of the CDR3 is TGTGCCAGTAGTATCCTCCCTCTGACAGGGCCCCACGAGCAGTACTTC. Combining the CDR3 with reference TRBV19 and TRBJ2-7 gives the whole variable domain DGGITQSPKYLFRKEGQNVTLSCEQNLNHDAMYWYRQDPGQGLRLIYYSQIVNDFQKGDIAEGYSVSREKKESFPLTVTSAQKNPTAFYLCASSILPLTGPHEQYFGPGTRLTVT.

This sequence joins TRBV7-2 and TRBJ1-2; D is unresolved. The V and J ends lost 3 bases and 6 bases respectively, with 14 bases between them. Germline CDR1 is SGHTA and CDR2 is FQGNSA. CDR3 length equals 14 residues. The CDR3 protein is CASSLFGGGNGYTF. CDR3 DNA: TGTGCCAGCAGCTTGTTCGGCGGAGGGAATGGCTACACCTTC.

V usage is TRBV9 and J usage is TRBJ2-7, with TRBD1 identical over 9 bases. Losses at the gene ends were 3 bases for V and 4 bases for J; bases not matched to a gene: 11. Germline CDR1 SGDLS, CDR2 YYNGEE. The CDR3 has 16 residues. The CDR3 bases are TGTGCCAGCAGCGCCAGCTTTGGGACAGGGTCATACGAGCAGTACTTC. Translated, it gives CASSASFGTGSYEQYF.

This clone was recorded only once. The chain carries TRBV4-1 and TRBJ2-1; D gene unclear. The V gene lost 0 bases and the J gene lost 6 bases, with 12 bases spanning the gap. CDR1 MGHRA and CDR2 YSYEKL come from the germline V gene. The CDR3 is 15 amino acids. CDR3 loop: CASSQERISSNEQFF. The CDR3 nucleotides are TGCGCCAGCAGCCAAGAAAGGATTAGCAGCAATGAGCAGTTCTTC.

The V gene is TRBV5-8, the J gene TRBJ2-2, with TRBD2 matching 7 bases. The germline V gene encodes CDR1 SGHTS and CDR2 YDEGEE. V shed 0 bases, J shed 0 bases, and the junction held 11 bases outside the gene matches. CDR3 length: 19 amino acids. The CDR3 region is CASSLERASGFANTGELFF. CDR3 nucleotides: TGTGCCAGCAGCTTGGAAAGGGCTAGCGGCTTCGCGAACACCGGGGAGCTGTTTTTT.

This rearrangement joins TRBV4-1 to TRBJ1-5; TRBD1 aligns across 9 bases. Germline CDR1 MGHRA, CDR2 YSYEKL. CDR3 length: 15 residues. V gave up 2 bases and J gave up 6 bases; unmatched junction bases: 5. The CDR3 sequence: CASSQTGQGGQPQHF. CDR3 nucleotide sequence: TGCGCCAGCAGCCAAACGGGACAGGGAGGTCAGCCCCAGCATTTT.

The rearrangement joins TRBV6-5 to TRBJ2-5, with 9 bases aligning to TRBD2. V lost 6 bases and J lost 0; bases outside the gene matches: 5. The germline CDR1 and CDR2 sequences are MNHEY and SVGAGI. The CDR3 has 15 residues. The CDR3 nucleotides are TGTGCCAGCAGAAGCGGGGGGACCGACCAAGAGACCCAGTACTTC. As protein: CASRSGGTDQETQYF.

The genes are TRBV7-9 and TRBJ1-5; 9 positions agree with TRBD1. The CDR3 spans 14 residues. J gave up 6 bases and V 1 base, and 1 base lay outside the gene matches. The germline gives CDR1 SEHNR, CDR2 FQNEAQ (reference sequence). As DNA, the CDR3 is TGTGCCAGCAGCTTAGGGGGACAGGGTCAGCCCCAGCATTTT. Translated, it gives CASSLGGQGQPQHF.

The V call is TRBV6-5, the J call TRBJ2-7; 9 bases align to TRBD2. This CDR3 contains 14 residues. V was clipped by 5 bases and J by 2 bases; unmatched bases: 4. CDR1 and CDR2 (germline): MNHEY, SVGAGI. The DNA for the CDR3 is TGTGCCAGCAGTCTGCGGGAGGGTCCCTACGAGCAGTACTTC. Its protein product is CASSLREGPYEQYF.

The V call is TRBV6-5, the J call TRBJ1-6; D unclear. Per the germline V gene, CDR1 is MNHEY and CDR2 is SVGAGI. The ends were cut back, 11 bases at V and 5 bases at J, with 13 bases in the middle. The CDR3 length is 13 residues. CDR3 residues: CASRGIDNSPLHF. The CDR3 DNA sequence: TGTGCCTCTAGAGGAATTGATAATTCACCCCTCCACTTT.